The subject of this entry is one TCR beta chain. This clonotype came up many times. Its antigen specificity is not known. No per-base quality is available; no much larger clone lies one base away. Reverse transcription of 500 ng RNA was performed with SuperScript III using primers directed against the alpha and beta constant regions. Separate libraries for the alpha and beta chains were generated through chain-specific third strand synthesis that incorporated multiplexing indices. The protocol used a single primer pair to amplify all rearrangements within a chain, which avoided primer bias, and attached molecular barcodes to each cDNA molecule. Purified cDNA was joined by T4 RNA Ligase 1 to a 5' RACE adapter carrying a random hexamer and the SP2 sequencing primer site. The authors primed second strand synthesis from the SP2 site with Phusion polymerase and used slow temperature ramps to favor optimal annealing. The 12-nucleotide barcode on each molecule comprised two random hexamer sequences, both introduced before amplification and concatenated. An amplification PCR of approximately 25 cycles with P5s and P7 primers came after a short first PCR that had added P5 and P7 adapter elements plus a second index. In total the libraries went through roughly 26 PCR cycles, after which the libraries were quantified on a Qubit, sized on a Bioanalyzer, and diluted to around 3.9 nM. Sequencing of the normalized libraries was performed on an Illumina MiSeq with 2 x 250 paired-end kits. Reverse transcription reactions underwent purification over MinElute columns, with elution into around 10 ul Tris-Cl. A 1:1 ratio of AMPure XP beads was used to clean the adapter ligations after they had run for about 23 hours at 16 degrees C. Processing in the source paper ran as follows. A modified Decombinator processed the demultiplexed FASTQ files and output V, J, insert and barcode information. Sequences sharing a barcode but differing from the dominant sequence were discarded as errors, and barcodes clustered at Levenshtein distance 3 were counted to estimate original cDNA molecules. The R packages ineq, vegan, igraph and RCytoscape were used for downstream analyses, together with IMGT nomenclature and CDR3 definitions. V gene usage was calculated across distinct sequences, with every TCR tallied a single time to avoid skew from clonal expansion. Whenever two unique CDR3 amino acid sequences within a donor differed by a single Levenshtein edit, similarity networks linked them. Published HIV-specific CDR3s (around 90 alpha, about 640 beta) and CMV-specific CDR3s (over 12 alpha, around 250 beta) were compiled and searched for in the repertoires. Random subsampling to size-matched repertoires demonstrated that the decreased diversity in patients did not result from their lower sequence numbers. TCRdb reanalyzed the raw reads on its own, using fastp at Q25 for trimming and MiXCR for clone calling, and kept in-frame beta chains. Each entry merges the rows of one CDR3 protein and shows their most common DNA and genes. TCRdb's processing, not the authors' own work, is the source of the V and J calls. The sample profile shows 7,500 to 10,000 distinct CDR3 sequences; approximately 8% of them were found once. Roughly 32% of the sample is in the top ten clones.

The V and J ends are trimmed by 7 bases and 3 bases, leaving 12 bases between them. For CDR1 and CDR2, the germline V gene lists SQVTM and ANQGSEA. The CDR3 numbers 12 residues from cysteine through phenylalanine. Only the CDR3 DNA stays, 36 bases, in frame from base 1. This specimen belongs to a study of HIV-infected patients and healthy controls (dated by TCRdb to 2013 to 2016). Describing the broader study: CD4 counts rose modestly but significantly in most of the 16 patients after three months of therapy, yet stayed below normal ranges. The study tested whether deep TCR repertoire sequencing of HIV patients' small blood samples could capture immune perturbation and reconstitution. CD8 counts showed no consistent shift during early therapy, whereas the CD4:CD8 ratio rose slightly. Overall T-cell lymphocytopenia was not observed in the patients, and no significant difference from controls was found in total CDR3 counts per chain. Viral load became undetectable in about 65% of the 16 patients by the second bleed and in all patients after a further year of therapy.

Whole blood was used without fractionating the cells, so the repertoire represented all peripheral T cells without sorting. For RNA extraction, a 2.5 ml sample of peripheral blood was drawn into Tempus tubes. The first sixteen eligible patients were processed from the enrolled HIV-infected adults, who had not yet received antiretroviral therapy and were about to begin treatment. Patients with febrile or AIDS-related illness, tumors, hepatitis B or C coinfection, immunomodulatory therapy, recent vaccination or treatment interruptions were excluded from enrollment. Residual genomic DNA was removed with the TURBO-DNase kit and globin mRNA was depleted with GLOBINclear. Pretreatment blood from HIV-infected patients was collected just before antiretroviral therapy was started. The research as a whole found: By Jaccard index and by the count of highly shared sequences, healthy controls shared more CDR3s between individuals than HIV+ patients did. MAIT cell alpha-chain CDR3s were present at high frequency in healthy controls but severely depleted in HIV+ repertoires. HIV-infected repertoires had significantly higher mean Gini indices than controls, possibly reflecting oligoclonality. During therapy, HIV-associated CDR3s significantly decreased in frequency, while CMV-associated CDR3s did not change significantly, though most became more frequent. The observed differences in diversity could not be explained by the slight differences in age and sex profiles between the study cohorts. Pairing of alpha and beta chains was not determined in the samples. Compared with untreated HIV+ repertoires, healthy control repertoires had roughly threefold more distinct CDR3s and a higher Shannon diversity. Processing included only sixteen HIV-infected individuals, and this was regarded by the authors as a major limit on how widely the findings apply. Differing numbers of distinct sequences in patients and controls hindered comparison, and size-matching assigned excessive weight to rare events in the HIV-infected data. Eight alpha and eight beta V genes showed significantly different mean usage between HIV-infected patients and controls. The use of whole blood limited sequencing depth and precluded separation of the dynamics of distinct T-cell subpopulations. In size-matched repertoire data, the apparent post-therapy recovery of the Gini index in HIV-infected patients was not replicated. In the study, no determination of donor HLA types was made.

The receptor comes from an adult with HIV infection. The donor label of this sample is uncertain. The chain is made from TRBV29-1 and TRBJ2-5; the D call could be TRBD1 or TRBD2, with each sharing 6 bases. The sequenced sample was blood, obtained before antiretroviral therapy. The DNA reads as follows: TGCAGCGCTGGGGGGCAGAAAGAGACCCAGTACTTC. The resulting protein is CSAGGQKETQYF.